This paragraph covers one T cell receptor beta chain sequence. This entry belongs to a study of blood T cell repertoires in COVID-19. The wider study: COVID-19 samples, acute and convalescent, were from the United States, Italy and Spain.

TCRdb keeps only in-frame clones here, not all; method: immunoSEQ multiplex PCR. This sample has 250,000 to 350,000 clones; over 85% occur once, and the top ten carry around 2.5%. Per germline, CDR1 MNHEY and CDR2 SMNVEV (reference sequence). The V segment lost 5 bases and the J segment 2 bases; nucleotides outside the gene matches: 6. The CDR3 runs to 15 residues. The receptor comes from a man aged 55-75 years who had recovered from COVID-19. This chain uses TRBV27 with TRBJ2-7; 10 bases align to TRBD1. Specimen: PBMCs or T cells enriched from blood (not recorded which). CDR3 loop: CASSPRQGAPYEQYF. The CDR3 region has the DNA TGTGCCAGCAGTCCCCGACAGGGGGCCCCCTACGAGCAGTACTTC.